This T cell receptor (beta chain) was retrieved from a study of blood T cell repertoires in COVID-19. Study-level information: Sources were T cells, B-cell-depleted T cells, or PBMCs; the material itself was cDNA or gDNA.

Original handling: The authors estimated nucleated cell counts from reference gene primer amplification. The assay was immunoSEQ multiplex PCR, and TCRdb's table has in-frame clones only and misses some. V, J and clone size are taken as reported in that table, and D and trimming were inferred from the DNA itself. The sample has under 450,000 clones; more than 70% are singletons. Enrollees, roughly 18 to 89 years old, lived in approximately 24 US areas. Before being deemed recovered, Cohort 3 donors had two negative PCRs, clearance, or symptom resolution. The sequencing input was PBMCs or T cells enriched from blood (not recorded which). This clonotype was obtained from a man aged 30-40 years who had recovered from COVID-19.

DNA for the CDR3: TGTGCCAGCAGCTTTTACGCCGGGACAGGGAATTCACCCCTCCACTTT. This sequence encodes CASSFYAGTGNSPLHF. The chain couples TRBV7-9 to TRBJ1-6, with 9 bases fitting TRBD1. The V gene end was trimmed by 3 bases and the J gene end by 7 bases; junction bases not matched to a gene: 7. CDR3 length: 16 amino acids. Germline V CDR1 and CDR2: SEHNR, FQNEAQ (reference sequence).